The clone carrying this TCR beta chain was observed a handful of times. Its specificity is unknown. Germline CDR1 and CDR2: MNHEY and SMNVEV (reference sequence). Trimming removed 4 bases from V and 5 bases from J; junction bases left unmatched: 0. The CDR3 is 13 amino acids. TCRdb re-derived calls from the 5' RACE reads in MiXCR, one entry per CDR3 protein. The sample has approximately 290,000 distinct CDR3 sequences, around 19% seen once. This specimen belongs to a study of T-cell memory formation after mild COVID-19. Looking at the study overall: Largely donor-specific sequence clusters came from a couple of donors. Study-level results: Nothing confirmed that second-wave clones peaking on day 37 were specific for SARS-CoV-2. Contracting CD4+ clones lay largely in CM and EM, with CD8+ ones residing in EMRA. Prior to infection, memory already included some responding clones, suggesting cross-reactive memory joined.

The rearrangement joins TRBV27 to TRBJ1-5, with TRBD1 matching over 9 bases. The sequenced material came from PBMCs or a T cell subset sorted from them (not recorded which). The source is a young man who had mild COVID-19 (a few samples of this study predate the infection). Cell type and time point are not known. This CDR3 reads CASSWDRDQPQHF. Written as DNA, the CDR3 is TGTGCCAGCAGTTGGGACAGGGATCAGCCCCAGCATTTT.